A single sample is the source of the 11 T cell receptor beta chains below, sequenced in a study of T cell responses to AZD1222 COVID-19 vaccine. Sequenced by immunoSEQ multiplex PCR; TCRdb stores in-frame clones only, minus some. The sample consists of approximately 100,000 clones, roughly nine tenths of them appearing once. Sample: peripheral blood, taken on day 0 of AZD1222 vaccination. These receptors came from an adult in good health.

Points on this clone: A much larger clone lies one base from this, so it may be a read error. The chain combines TRBV27 with TRBJ2-1, with TRBD2 matching 9 bases. CDR3 size: 14 residues. J was trimmed by 4 bases and V by 7 bases; bases with no gene match: 5. CDR1 MNHEY and CDR2 SMNVEV come from the germline V gene (reference sequence). CDR3 loop: CASTGTSKYNEQFF. CDR3 coding DNA: TGTGCCAGCACCGGGACTAGCAAATACAATGAGCAGTTCTTC.

The rearrangement joins TRBV19 to TRBJ1-2; 8 bases fit TRBD1. This CDR3 is built from 15 residues. The V gene's germline CDR1 is LNHDA and CDR2 SQIVND (reference sequence). The ends lost 1 base at V and 5 bases at J; junction bases unmatched: 6. The CDR3: CASSIAGQGGYGYTF. The CDR3 DNA is TGTGCCAGTAGTATAGCTGGACAGGGAGGGTATGGCTACACCTTC.

The chain joins TRBV2 to TRBJ2-7, with 7 bases aligning to TRBD1. V lost 6 bases to trimming and J lost 3 bases; unmatched junction nucleotides: 8. The CDR3 totals 14 residues. Germline V gene lookup returns CDR1 SNHLY and CDR2 FYNNEI. In nucleotides, the CDR3 is TGTGCCAGCAGGGGGGACAGTCTGTTCTACGAGCAGTACTTC. Protein: CASRGDSLFYEQYF. The full variable domain, in which reference TRBV2 and TRBJ2-7 provide the parts outside the CDR3, is EPEVTQTPSHQVTQMGQEVILRCVPISNHLYFYWYRQILGQKVEFLVSFYNNEISEKSEIFDDQFSVERPDGSNFTLKIRSTKLEDSAMYFCASRGDSLFYEQYFGPGTRLTVT.

This clone was counted between two and nine times. The genes are TRBV30 and TRBJ1-1; D remains ambiguous. Trimming left V 4 bases short and J 10 bases short, with 16 bases between. Per the germline V gene, CDR1 is GTSNPN and CDR2 is SVGIG (reference sequence). This CDR3 spans 12 amino acids. The CDR3 DNA reads as TGTGCCTGGAAGGAAACCGTGGGCAGAGCTTTCTTT. It encodes CAWKETVGRAFF. The complete variable domain, with remaining parts taken from reference TRBV30 and TRBJ1-1, reads SQTIHQWPATLVQPVGSPLSLECTVEGTSNPNLYWYRQAAGRGLQLLFYSVGIGQISSEVPQNLSASRPQDRQFILSSKKLLLSDSGFYLCAWKETVGRAFFGQGTRLTVV.

The gene calls are TRBV28 and TRBJ1-2; tentative D call: TRBD1 (6 bases). CDR1 is MDHEN, CDR2 SYDVKM, per germline. V lost 3 bases to trimming and J lost 4 bases, with 12 bases between them. The CDR3 contains 14 residues. CDR3 DNA sequence: TGTGCCAGCAGTTTTTCAGGGGCGGGCTATGGCTACACCTTC. Residues: CASSFSGAGYGYTF.

The CDR3 DNA reads as TGTGCCAGCAGCGTAGGGAGGGCGGACTACGAGCAGTACTTC. Its translation: CASSVGRADYEQYF. The chain recombines TRBV9 with TRBJ2-7, with D perhaps matching TRBD2 (6 bases). V gave up 0 bases and J gave up 3 bases, with 10 bases separating them. CDR1 is SGDLS, CDR2 YYNGEE, per germline. The CDR3 has 14 amino acids. Using reference TRBV9 and TRBJ2-7 for the parts outside the CDR3, the full variable domain is DSGVTQTPKHLITATGQRVTLRCSPRSGDLSVYWYQQSLDQGLQFLIQYYNGEERAKGNILERFSAQQFPDLHSELNLSSLELGDSALYFCASSVGRADYEQYFGPGTRLTVT.

The rearrangement links TRBV6-5 to TRBJ1-5; 8 bases fit TRBD1. Looked up from germline, CDR1 is MNHEY and CDR2 is SVGAGI. V lost 5 bases, J lost 3 bases, and 6 bases stayed unmatched. This CDR3 contains 15 residues. CDR3: CASSTGQANNQPQHF. The CDR3 coding sequence is TGTGCCAGCAGTACGGGACAGGCCAACAATCAGCCCCAGCATTTT.

This chain joins TRBV3-1 (or the pseudogene TRBV3-2) and TRBJ2-2; D may be TRBD1 (5 bases). Germline CDR1 and CDR2: LGHDT and YNNKEL (reference sequence). This CDR3 is built from 17 residues. The V end was cut by 0 bases, the J end by 1 base, with 12 bases between. The chain's CDR3 is CASSQDFPRENTGELFF. The CDR3 DNA reads as TGTGCCAGCAGCCAAGATTTCCCCAGGGAGAACACCGGGGAGCTGTTTTTT.

This clone has only one observation. CDR3 coding DNA: TGTGCCAGTAGTAGGGGGCTGGATCAGCCCCAGCATTTT. Translating it yields CASSRGLDQPQHF. The chain employs TRBV19 and TRBJ1-5, with D perhaps TRBD1 (6 bases). The germline V gene encodes CDR1 LNHDA and CDR2 SQIVND (reference sequence). Trimming took 4 bases from V and 5 from J, leaving 9 bases between them. The CDR3 is 13 amino acids.

The rearrangement links TRBV21-1 to TRBJ2-5. TRBV21-1 is annotated as a pseudogene. This CDR3 spans 14 amino acids. CDR3 DNA: TGTGCCAGCAGCACCGCCCGGGCCCAAGAGACCCAGTACTTC. Translating it yields CASSTARAQETQYF.

The CDR3 loop is CASSTVGNYGYTF. The CDR3 DNA is TGTGCCAGCAGTACTGTCGGGAACTATGGCTACACCTTC. The chain joins TRBV6-6 to TRBJ1-2; no definite D call. Deletions cut 5 bases from V and 2 bases from J, with 9 bases between. CDR3 size: 13 residues. Per the germline V gene, CDR1 is MNHNY and CDR2 is SVGAGI (reference sequence).